Each of the 2 T cell receptor beta chains below was sequenced from the same sample in a study of a mutant IDH1 vaccine in newly diagnosed glioma. Produced via immunoSEQ multiplex PCR; TCRdb's table is partial and in-frame only. Counted here are about 24,000 clones, about nine tenths occurring once; the ten biggest clones make up around 8.4%. Documented time point: baseline, week 1 (first vaccination visit). Stated treatment: pre-vaccination baseline after standard-of-care therapy. The specimen comprised PBMCs, sampled from a glioma patient treated with radiotherapy, temozolomide or both. The source of these receptors is a man aged 25-45 years with glioma.

This chain joins TRBV5-5 and TRBJ2-2; D may be TRBD1 or TRBD2 (6 bases each). Trimming shortened V by 0 bases and J by 7 bases, and 19 bases separated the two germline ends. In germline, CDR1 is SGHKS, CDR2 YYEKEE (reference sequence). The CDR3 runs to 17 residues. The CDR3 DNA sequence: TGTGCCAGCAGCTTGGGAACTATGGGGGGCGCGGGCGGGGAGCTGTTTTTT. This sequence encodes CASSLGTMGGAGGELFF.

The chain joins TRBV14 to TRBJ2-7; D gene ambiguous. Between the trimmed V and J ends, which lost 4 bases and 7 bases, there was a span of 23 bases. The length of the CDR3 is 16 residues. In germline, CDR1 is SGHDN, CDR2 FVKESK. The CDR3 reads CASSPTSNYHITEQYF. For the CDR3, the DNA is TGTGCCAGCAGCCCAACTTCGAACTATCATATAACGGAGCAGTACTTC.